A single T cell receptor (beta chain) is shown here with its context. V was trimmed by 6 bases and J by 8 bases, leaving 22 bases between them. Germline V gene data show CDR1 as SNHLY and CDR2 as FYNNEI. The CDR3 length is 15 residues. The data belong to a study of cytomegalovirus exposure and HLA in healthy donors. The primer mix had 60 Vbeta and 13 Jbeta primers. Clones were sequenced by immunoSEQ multiplex PCR, and TCRdb holds only the in-frame ones, with some missing. The data contain fewer than 150,000 clones, around 81% of them singletons. The V gene is TRBV2, the J gene TRBJ1-2, with D tentatively TRBD1 (6 bases). Material: PBMCs. This receptor was identified in a man aged 35 to 55 in good health and CMV-seropositive. The CDR3 is CASRREQGGLAGYTF. DNA of the CDR3: TGTGCCAGCAGACGCGAACAGGGTGGATTGGCGGGCTACACCTTC. Supplemented by reference TRBV2 and TRBJ1-2, the full variable domain reads EPEVTQTPSHQVTQMGQEVILRCVPISNHLYFYWYRQILGQKVEFLVSFYNNEISEKSEIFDDQFSVERPDGSNFTLKIRSTKLEDSAMYFCASRREQGGLAGYTFGSGTRLTVV.